This TCR beta chain was found in a study of CD8 T cells in ankylosing spondylitis. Study results and caveats: Peripheral blood samples showed relatively rare disease-linked clones, and these clones were CD8+. Reported data indicate significant enrichment of disease-linked clones within matched ankylosing spondylitis synovial fluid. A motif of 7 or 8 highly homologous TCR beta variants was seen as apparently characteristic of ankylosing spondylitis blood.

Note on this clonotype: What it recognizes is unknown.

J gave up 5 bases and V 2 bases, and 5 bases lay outside the gene matches. Germline CDR1 reads MNHEY; CDR2 reads SVGAGI. CDR3 size: 14 residues. Quantitative 5'-RACE with molecular barcodes was used to make the TCR beta libraries. MiXCR, applied by TCRdb to the 5' RACE reads, yields one record per CDR3 protein. The table records a few hundred thousand distinct CDR3 sequences, 12% of them present only once. The rearrangement joins TRBV6-5 to TRBJ2-5; 7 nucleotides line up with TRBD1. The sequence was obtained from a male donor with ankylosing spondylitis. Sequencing was performed on blood, either unsorted or a sorted T cell fraction (not recorded which). The CDR3 loop is CASSYPQGQETQYF. The CDR3 nucleotides read TGTGCCAGCAGTTACCCACAGGGGCAGGAGACCCAGTACTTC.